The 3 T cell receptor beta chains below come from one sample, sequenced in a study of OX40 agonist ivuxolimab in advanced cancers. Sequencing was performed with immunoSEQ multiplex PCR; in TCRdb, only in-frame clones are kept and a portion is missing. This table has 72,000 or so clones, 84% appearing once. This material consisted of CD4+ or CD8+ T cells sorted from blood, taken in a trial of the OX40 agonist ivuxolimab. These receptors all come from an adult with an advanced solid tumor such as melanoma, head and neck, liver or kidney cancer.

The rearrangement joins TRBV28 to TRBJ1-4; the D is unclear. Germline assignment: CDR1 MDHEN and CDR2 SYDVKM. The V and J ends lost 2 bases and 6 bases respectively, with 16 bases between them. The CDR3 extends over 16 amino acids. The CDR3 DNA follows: TGTGCCAGCAGTTTACCATCGGCAGGATACCATGAAAAACTGTTTTTT. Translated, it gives CASSLPSAGYHEKLFF.

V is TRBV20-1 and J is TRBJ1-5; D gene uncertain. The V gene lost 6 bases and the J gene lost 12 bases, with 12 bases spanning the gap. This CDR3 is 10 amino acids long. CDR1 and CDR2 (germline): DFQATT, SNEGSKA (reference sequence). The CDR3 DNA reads TGCAGTGCCAGGAGGACGCGCCAGCATTTT. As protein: CSARRTRQHF.

As DNA, the CDR3 is TGCAGCGTTGAAGCGGGAGGGTTGGGTGAAGCTTTCTTT. Its protein product is CSVEAGGLGEAFF. The chain is built from TRBV29-1 and TRBJ1-1; D gene ambiguous. The CDR3 loop spans 13 amino acids. With 1 base removed from V and 7 bases from J, the gap between germline ends came to 13 bases. The V gene's germline CDR1 is SQVTM and CDR2 ANQGSEA. The complete variable domain, with remaining parts taken from reference TRBV29-1 and TRBJ1-1, reads SAVISQKPSRDICQRGTSLTIQCQVDSQVTMMFWYRQQPGQSLTLIATANQGSEATYESGFVIDKFPISRPNLTFSTLTVSNMSPEDSSIYLCSVEAGGLGEAFFGQGTRLTVV.